This TCR beta chain is drawn from a study of CD8 T cells in ankylosing spondylitis. Study conclusions and caveats: Reports say disease-linked clones showed up significantly more in matched ankylosing spondylitis synovial fluid. For ankylosing spondylitis blood, a TCR beta motif of under ten highly homologous variants appeared characteristic.

A remark on this clonotype: As yet, its antigen is unknown.

Libraries of TCR beta came from quantitative 5'-RACE with molecular barcodes. TCRdb analysed the 5' RACE reads with MiXCR anew, one entry per CDR3 protein. The table lists fewer than 450,000 distinct CDR3 sequences, roughly 17% of them singletons. This receptor was obtained from a male donor with ankylosing spondylitis. The specimen sequenced was blood, either unsorted or a sorted T cell fraction (not recorded which).

CDR3 sequence: CASSFRDTKNIQYF. CDR3 sequence (DNA): TGTGCCAGCAGCTTCCGGGATACCAAAAACATTCAGTACTTC. This chain links TRBV5-8 with TRBJ2-4; D perhaps matches TRBD2 (5 bases). The CDR3 length is 14 residues. V lost 2 bases and J 2 bases, leaving 8 bases between the germline ends. Germline CDR1 and CDR2: SGHTS and YDEGEE.